This paragraph reports one T cell receptor beta chain. The sample is drawn from a study of beta chain features in type 1 diabetes. As every portion of the isolated RNA was reverse transcribed, the sequencing read expressed TCRB transcripts. Generated by immunoSEQ multiplex PCR, the TCRdb table keeps only in-frame clones and is missing some. The sample carries 300,000 to 350,000 clones, approximately 8% recorded once. V dropped 8 bases and J dropped 2 bases, with 6 bases sitting between them. CDR3 length equals 12 residues. From germline, CDR1 is MNHEY and CDR2 SVGAGI. Sequences were obtained from central memory CD4+ T cells from blood. This TCR derives from a woman aged 18-29 years in good health. The chain employs TRBV6-5 and TRBJ2-2; tentatively, D is TRBD1 (6 bases). The CDR3 region has the DNA TGTGCCAGCGGGACAAACACCGGGGAGCTGTTTTTT. This encodes CASGTNTGELFF.